A selection of T cell receptor beta chains follows, all from one sample in a study of cytomegalovirus exposure and HLA in healthy donors. Using immunoSEQ multiplex PCR, the repertoire was profiled, and TCRdb retains in-frame clones only, with some absent. In the table there are 140,000 or so clones, around 59% of which are singletons. Sample: PBMCs. All receptors derive from a male donor in good health and CMV-seronegative. Both conserved end residues are part of each CDR3. The order of the fields is clone size, J gene, V gene, D gene, CDR3 length, CDR3 DNA, CDR3 protein. A D gene is named only where the DNA matches it firmly. Expanded clones are given a class, and other clones once, few, many or no size at all.

clone size: .
J gene: TRBJ1-1
V gene: TRBV30
D gene: .
CDR3 length: 14
CDR3 DNA: TGTGCCTGGAGTCCGACACATCTTCGCACTGAAGCTTTCTTT
CDR3 protein: CAWSPTHLRTEAFF

clone size: .
J gene: TRBJ1-1
V gene: TRBV29-1
D gene: TRBD1
CDR3 length: 13
CDR3 DNA: TGCAGCGTCCAAGGGGACAGGGACACTGAAGCTTTCTTT
CDR3 protein: CSVQGDRDTEAFF

clone size: .
J gene: TRBJ1-1
V gene: TRBV7-9
D gene: TRBD1
CDR3 length: 15
CDR3 DNA: TGTGCCAGCAGCTCGGGACAGGCCCCCAACACTGAAGCTTTCTTT
CDR3 protein: CASSSGQAPNTEAFF

clone size: .
J gene: TRBJ2-2
V gene: TRBV4-1
D gene: TRBD1
CDR3 length: 15
CDR3 DNA: TGCGCCAGCAGCCGTCGGGACAGCAACACCGGGGAGCTGTTTTTT
CDR3 protein: CASSRRDSNTGELFF

clone size: .
J gene: TRBJ1-2
V gene: TRBV13
D gene: TRBD1
CDR3 length: 12
CDR3 DNA: TGTGCCAGCAGCCTAGGACAGGGTGGCTACACCTTC
CDR3 protein: CASSLGQGGYTF

clone size: .
J gene: TRBJ1-5
V gene: TRBV19
D gene: .
CDR3 length: 16
CDR3 DNA: TGTGCCAGTAGCCCGCCCCGGGTCGTGAGGGGGCAGCCCCAGCATTTT
CDR3 protein: CASSPPRVVRGQPQHF

clone size: .
J gene: TRBJ2-5
V gene: TRBV5-1
D gene: TRBD1
CDR3 length: 16
CDR3 DNA: TGCGCCAGCAGCAAAGGGACAGGGTCACTTCAAGAGACCCAGTACTTC
CDR3 protein: CASSKGTGSLQETQYF

clone size: .
J gene: TRBJ1-5
V gene: TRBV30
D gene: .
CDR3 length: 13
CDR3 DNA: TGTGCCTGGGGGAGACAGGGCAATCAGCCCCAGCATTTT
CDR3 protein: CAWGRQGNQPQHF

clone size: .
J gene: TRBJ1-1
V gene: TRBV4-2
D gene: TRBD1
CDR3 length: 13
CDR3 DNA: TGTGCCAGCAGCCGACGGGGACAGCTTGAAGCTTTCTTT
CDR3 protein: CASSRRGQLEAFF

clone size: few
J gene: TRBJ2-5
V gene: TRBV7-3
D gene: .
CDR3 length: 14
CDR3 DNA: TGTGCCAGCAGCTTGCGGGGATACCAAGAGACCCAGTACTTC
CDR3 protein: CASSLRGYQETQYF

clone size: .
J gene: TRBJ2-2
V gene: TRBV11-3
D gene: TRBD2
CDR3 length: 16
CDR3 DNA: TGTGCCAGCAGCCCGAAAGGGAGGGCGAACACCGGGGAGCTGTTTTTT
CDR3 protein: CASSPKGRANTGELFF

clone size: .
J gene: TRBJ2-3
V gene: TRBV15
D gene: .
CDR3 length: 17
CDR3 DNA: TGTGCCACCAGCAGAGAGGGGACTCCCGGGGGTACAGATACGCAGTATTTT
CDR3 protein: CATSREGTPGGTDTQYF

clone size: .
J gene: TRBJ2-2
V gene: TRBV7-9
D gene: .
CDR3 length: 15
CDR3 DNA: TGTGCCAGCAGACCAGGGGCGACGAACACCGGGGAGCTGTTTTTT
CDR3 protein: CASRPGATNTGELFF

clone size: .
J gene: TRBJ2-3
V gene: TRBV6-5
D gene: .
CDR3 length: 13
CDR3 DNA: TGTGCCAGCAGTCCCGACGGAGGGTGTGTCCTGCGTTTT
CDR3 protein: CASSPDGGCVLRF

clone size: once
J gene: TRBJ1-3
V gene: TRBV9
D gene: .
CDR3 length: 16
CDR3 DNA: TGTGCCAGCAGCCCCGGGACATATGATGCTGGAAACACCATATATTTT
CDR3 protein: CASSPGTYDAGNTIYF

clone size: few
J gene: TRBJ1-5
V gene: TRBV30
D gene: TRBD1
CDR3 length: 11
CDR3 DNA: TGTGCCTGGAGCACGGACAGGAACCAGCATTTT
CDR3 protein: CAWSTDRNQHF

clone size: .
J gene: TRBJ1-4
V gene: TRBV5-1
D gene: TRBD1
CDR3 length: 14
CDR3 DNA: TGCGCCAGCAGCCGGACAGGCGTGAATGAAAAACTGTTTTTT
CDR3 protein: CASSRTGVNEKLFF

clone size: few
J gene: TRBJ1-1
V gene: TRBV28
D gene: TRBD1
CDR3 length: 15
CDR3 DNA: TGTGCCAGCAGTCGACCGGGGACAGGGCAAATGGAAGCTTTCTTT
CDR3 protein: CASSRPGTGQMEAFF

clone size: .
J gene: TRBJ2-1
V gene: TRBV19
D gene: TRBD2
CDR3 length: 15
CDR3 DNA: TGTGCCAGTACCCTCCTAACGGGGGGTTCTAATGAGCAGTTCTTC
CDR3 protein: CASTLLTGGSNEQFF

clone size: .
J gene: TRBJ1-1
V gene: TRBV13
D gene: TRBD1
CDR3 length: 14
CDR3 DNA: TGTGCCAGCAGAGGCACAGGGGAAAACACTGAAGCTTTCTTT
CDR3 protein: CASRGTGENTEAFF

clone size: .
J gene: TRBJ2-3
V gene: TRBV4-3
D gene: TRBD2
CDR3 length: 16
CDR3 DNA: TGCGCCAGCAGTTACGGGGGGGGCGATCCCACAGATACGCAGTATTTT
CDR3 protein: CASSYGGGDPTDTQYF

clone size: .
J gene: TRBJ2-7
V gene: TRBV10-3
D gene: .
CDR3 length: 12
CDR3 DNA: TGTGCCATCAGTGGGGGGCCCTACGAGCAGTACTTC
CDR3 protein: CAISGGPYEQYF